This T cell receptor (beta chain) was found in a study of T-cell reconstitution after alpha-beta-depleted transplantation in children. Whole-study results and caveats: At the one-year point after transplant, T-cell counts and TCRbeta diversity were found to come mostly from T cells that had been newly produced. Roughly two months post-transplant, alpha-beta T cells reportedly originated from several hundred graft clones that had expanded.

TCRbeta library construction was performed incorporating unique molecular identifiers. Using its own MiXCR run on the PCR reads, TCRdb lists one record per CDR3 protein. The sample records around 31,000 distinct CDR3 sequences, approximately 6.5% being singletons. Note on this clonotype: Its target is not known.

This CDR3 region has 17 residues. Per the germline V gene, CDR1 is SSHAT and CDR2 is FNYEAQ (reference sequence). The junction had 15 bases not matched to a gene; V was cut back by 5 bases and J by 4 bases. The chain couples TRBV7-7 to TRBJ2-3, with 7 nucleotides matching TRBD2. The sequence came from a child under two years old who had a stem cell transplant for acute myeloid leukemia, so the T cells may come from the graft donor. The sequences come from peripheral blood, collected 60 days after TCRalphabeta/CD19-depleted stem cell transplant. This CDR3 is CASSLGRGRAEADTQYF. The DNA of the CDR3 is TGTGCCAGCAGCCTAGGGAGGGGCAGGGCGGAGGCAGATACGCAGTATTTT.